This TCR beta chain originates from a study of blood T cells in healthy people across ages. A second PCR, run for about 7 to 12 cycles, used a sample-barcoded 5' primer plus a J-beta primer mix. Every sample produced at least 2.5 million CDR3-containing paired-end reads. Via MiXCR, TCRdb re-called the 5' RACE reads, giving one row per CDR3 protein. The sample yields just under 900,000 distinct CDR3 sequences, 29% seen once. Comments on this clonotype: Its antigen is currently unknown.

The authors extracted at least 5 micrograms of total RNA per sample. Study findings and constraints: Reliance upon unsorted PBMCs precluded definitive naive versus antigen-experienced comparison. The diversity estimates, figures obtained from one million T cells, were considered underestimates.

This CDR3 has 14 residues. Trimming cost V 1 base and J 11 bases, with 12 bases left between them. Germline V gene data show CDR1 as LNHDA and CDR2 as SQIVND (reference sequence). The chain recombines TRBV19 with TRBJ2-6; D gene uncertain. The origin of this receptor is a woman aged 80 or older in good health. Material: blood. The CDR3: CASSIGALSDVLTF. DNA of the CDR3: TGTGCCAGTAGTATAGGGGCCCTCTCTGACGTCCTGACTTTC.